These T cell receptor beta chains were read from a single sample in a study of Ad26.COV2.S vaccination and SARS-CoV-2 variants. Sequenced by immunoSEQ multiplex PCR; TCRdb stores in-frame clones only, minus some. The sample has about 280,000 clones, approximately 87% seen once. The sample consisted of peripheral blood, taken in a trial of Ad26.COV2.S vaccine versus placebo. The receptor source for this set is a person between 18 and 60 years old who received the Ad26.COV2.S COVID-19 vaccine or a placebo. Both conserved end residues are trimmed from each CDR3. Size is stated for part of the rows, as once, few or many counts, or as a class when the clone is expanded.

J gene | clone size | V gene | CDR3 protein
TRBJ2-1 | - | TRBV7-2 | ASSFAGPLEQF
TRBJ1-1 | - | TRBV13 | ASLIRGGDTEAF
TRBJ1-4 | - | TRBV6-5 | ASRSGTGYEKLF
TRBJ2-1 | - | TRBV27 | ASYPHPDSNEQF
TRBJ2-7 | - | TRBV29-1 | SALTGASSYEQY
TRBJ1-2 | once | TRBV28 | ASSWDYGYT
TRBJ1-3 | - | TRBV19 | ASSPTGRISGNTIY
TRBJ2-7 | - | TRBV10-3 | AIRDTTYEQY
TRBJ1-4 | - | TRBV7-2 | ASSIQGQGTSGLF
TRBJ2-7 | few | TRBV6-2/TRBV6-3 | ASSYATGEQY
TRBJ1-6 | - | TRBV5-6 | ASSREGFPNSPLH
TRBJ1-1 | - | TRBV23-1 | ASSQGRFEAF
TRBJ2-7 | - | TRBV7-8 | ASSLGGARGEQY
TRBJ1-2 | once | TRBV18 | ASSPASGQANYGYT
TRBJ2-2 | - | TRBV12-3/TRBV12-4 | ASSSGGELF
TRBJ1-1 | - | TRBV10-3 | AIRVTGPTNTEAF
TRBJ1-2 | - | TRBV5-1 | ASSLRDSGYT
TRBJ1-6 | - | TRBV10-2 | ASKGRGNSPLH
TRBJ2-1 | - | TRBV29-1 | SVSGGGAVNEQF
TRBJ1-2 | - | TRBV18 | ASSPLSGTGPNYGYT
TRBJ2-5 | - | TRBV28 | ASSLMRQGPETQY
TRBJ2-2 | - | TRBV2 | ASSLGSVNTGELF
TRBJ2-1 | - | TRBV4-3 | ASSQVEGSYNEQF
TRBJ2-7 | - | TRBV6-5 | ASSYYPGQGYEQY
TRBJ1-1 | few | TRBV7-9 | ASSLSGTGGLVREAF
TRBJ1-6 | few | TRBV2 | ATTGVNNSPLH
TRBJ1-1 | few | TRBV5-4 | ASSSNQGYTEAF
TRBJ1-2 | - | TRBV19 | ASSISTGGYGYT
TRBJ1-2 | - | TRBV29-1 | SVEAGRGRGYGYT
TRBJ1-4 | - | TRBV7-9 | ASEGQANEKLF
TRBJ1-2 | - | TRBV7-3 | ASSPGQSYGYT
TRBJ2-3 | once | TRBV11-2 | ASRSPERGDTQY
TRBJ2-7 | - | TRBV11-2 | ASSLVQGSYEQY
TRBJ2-7 | - | TRBV10-3 | AISELSSYEQY
TRBJ2-7 | - | TRBV15 | ATSRGREGPYEQY
TRBJ1-4 | - | TRBV11-1 | ASSLAWTEKLF
TRBJ2-3 | - | TRBV10-3 | AISEPTLAGANTDTQY
TRBJ2-1 | - | TRBV2 | ASSRYYNEQF
TRBJ2-3 | - | TRBV7-9 | ASGPGSTDTQY
TRBJ1-4 | - | TRBV19 | ASRTGASNEKLF
TRBJ1-2 | - | TRBV5-1 | ASSLDWGRTYGYT
TRBJ2-7 | - | TRBV9 | ASSVDLSSYEQY
TRBJ2-6 | - | TRBV6-1 | ASSEFRGNSGANVLT
TRBJ2-5 | few | TRBV4-3 | ASSQERQGSFGETQY
TRBJ2-5 | - | TRBV11-2 | ASSLFRDSMVIETQY
TRBJ1-4 | - | TRBV2 | ASRTFGIGEKLF
TRBJ1-2 | - | TRBV7-2 | ASSLVGQGANGYT
TRBJ2-1 | - | TRBV5-4 | ASSQSGTYNEQF